The source of this TCR beta chain is a study of blood T cell repertoires in COVID-19. Study-wide background: COVID-19 samples collected from the United States, Italy and Spain covered acute and convalescent phases. T cells, B-cell-depleted T cells, or PBMCs provided the cDNA or gDNA that served as material.

Germline CDR1 is LNHDA and CDR2 is SQIVND (reference sequence). V lost 6 bases to trimming and J lost 2 bases, with 10 bases between them. The CDR3 is 13 residues long. Authors' data handling: Reference gene primer amplification in the assay estimated nucleated cell counts. Sequenced by immunoSEQ multiplex PCR; TCRdb stores in-frame clones only, minus some. D and trimming come from the DNA, and the V and J calls and clone size come from that table. The sample contains roughly 320,000 clones, 70% to 90% of which appear only once. The sequenced sample consisted of peripheral blood. The chain uses TRBV19 and TRBJ1-2, with a possible D match to TRBD1 (6 bases). The clonotype was recovered from a human donor in a cohort sampled during active COVID-19. CDR3 residues: CASSDRTNYGYTF. Written as DNA, the CDR3 is TGTGCCAGTAGCGACAGGACAAACTATGGCTACACCTTC.